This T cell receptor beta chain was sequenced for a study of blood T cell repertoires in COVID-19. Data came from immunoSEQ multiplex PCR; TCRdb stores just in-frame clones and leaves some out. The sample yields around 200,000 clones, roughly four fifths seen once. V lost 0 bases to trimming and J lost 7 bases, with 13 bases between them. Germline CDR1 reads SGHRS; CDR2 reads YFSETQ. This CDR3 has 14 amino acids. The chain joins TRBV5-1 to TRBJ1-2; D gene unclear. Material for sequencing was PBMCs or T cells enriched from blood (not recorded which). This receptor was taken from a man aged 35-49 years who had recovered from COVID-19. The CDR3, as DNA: TGCGCCAGCAGCTTGGCCTTTGATCGGAGTGGCTACACCTTC. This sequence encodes CASSLAFDRSGYTF.